A selection of T cell receptor beta chains follows, all from one sample in a study of shared clonotypes between healthy human individuals. The repertoire was sequenced with immunoSEQ multiplex PCR; TCRdb's copy has only in-frame clones and lacks some. The repertoire holds roughly 300,000 clones, with more than 75% as singletons. Sequences were obtained from memory CD8+ T cells sorted from blood. Every receptor here comes from a man aged 18 to 30 in good health. Each CDR3 is given with its conserved first and last residue. D genes are given only for firm matches. Clone size, where shown, is once, few, many, or a class for clones that have expanded.

J gene: TRBJ2-7; D gene: -; V gene: TRBV15; clone size: -; CDR3 DNA: TGTGCCACCAGCAGCAACAGGGACCCCTACGAGCAGTACTTC; CDR3 protein: CATSSNRDPYEQYF
J gene: TRBJ2-5; D gene: -; V gene: TRBV27; clone size: -; CDR3 DNA: TGTGCCAGCAGTCCGACCGAGGGACGGGAGACCCAGTACTTC; CDR3 protein: CASSPTEGRETQYF
J gene: TRBJ2-2; D gene: -; V gene: TRBV11-2; clone size: few; CDR3 DNA: TGTGCCAGCAGCTTAGATTGGCAGGGATCGAACACCGGGGAGCTGTTTTTT; CDR3 protein: CASSLDWQGSNTGELFF
J gene: TRBJ1-1; D gene: -; V gene: TRBV11-2; clone size: -; CDR3 DNA: TGTGCCAGCTCTTACAGTATGAACACTGAAGCTTTCTTT; CDR3 protein: CASSYSMNTEAFF
J gene: TRBJ2-7; D gene: TRBD1; V gene: TRBV25-1; clone size: -; CDR3 DNA: TGTGCCAGCAGTGAATATCCGGACAGGCGAAGAAATGGGGCGTTGTACTTC; CDR3 protein: CASSEYPDRRRNGALYF
J gene: TRBJ2-7; D gene: -; V gene: TRBV2; clone size: -; CDR3 DNA: TGTGCCAGCATGGCCCCACTTCTTGAGGAGCAGTACTTC; CDR3 protein: CASMAPLLEEQYF
J gene: TRBJ2-7; D gene: TRBD1; V gene: TRBV30; clone size: once; CDR3 DNA: TGTGCCTGGAGTAGGGGGCCCTTCGAGCAGTACTTC; CDR3 protein: CAWSRGPFEQYF
J gene: TRBJ2-1; D gene: -; V gene: TRBV27; clone size: -; CDR3 DNA: TGTGCCAGCAAGCACGGGGGTCGCTACAATGAGCAGTTCTTC; CDR3 protein: CASKHGGRYNEQFF
J gene: TRBJ2-7; D gene: -; V gene: TRBV11-2; clone size: -; CDR3 DNA: TGTGCCAGCGAAGAGGGCTCCTACGAGCAGTACTTC; CDR3 protein: CASEEGSYEQYF
J gene: TRBJ1-6; D gene: -; V gene: TRBV5-4; clone size: -; CDR3 DNA: TGTGCCAGCAGCTCCGGGACAAATTCACCCCTCCACTTT; CDR3 protein: CASSSGTNSPLHF
J gene: TRBJ1-6; D gene: -; V gene: TRBV27; clone size: -; CDR3 DNA: TGTGCCAGCACCGAGACAGGTGATAATTCACCCCTCCACTTT; CDR3 protein: CASTETGDNSPLHF
J gene: TRBJ1-1; D gene: TRBD1; V gene: TRBV6-5; clone size: -; CDR3 DNA: TGTGCCAGCCGCACTAATCAGGGGGTGGGTACTGAAGCTTTCTTT; CDR3 protein: CASRTNQGVGTEAFF
J gene: TRBJ2-2; D gene: -; V gene: TRBV23-1; clone size: many; CDR3 DNA: TGCGCCAGCAGTCCTTCGGGGGTGTCGTTGAACTTCGGGGAGCTGTTTTTT; CDR3 protein: CASSPSGVSLNFGELFF
J gene: TRBJ2-6; D gene: -; V gene: TRBV7-8; clone size: -; CDR3 DNA: TGTGCCAGCAGCTTACCCAGGGATAAGATTGTCGTGAGTGGGGCCAACGTCCTGACTTTC; CDR3 protein: CASSLPRDKIVVSGANVLTF
J gene: TRBJ2-1; D gene: -; V gene: TRBV30; clone size: -; CDR3 DNA: TGTGCCTGGAGTGTATCCGAGCAGTTCTTC; CDR3 protein: CAWSVSEQFF
J gene: TRBJ1-1; D gene: -; V gene: TRBV28; clone size: -; CDR3 DNA: TGTGCCAGCAGTTGGGGGGAACTGAACACTGAAGCTTTCTTT; CDR3 protein: CASSWGELNTEAFF
J gene: TRBJ1-1; D gene: TRBD1; V gene: TRBV19; clone size: -; CDR3 DNA: TGTGCCAGTAGTATCCGAACAGGGGGAACTGAAGCTTTCTTT; CDR3 protein: CASSIRTGGTEAFF
J gene: TRBJ1-6; D gene: -; V gene: TRBV5-1; clone size: -; CDR3 DNA: TGCGCCAGCAGCCTGACGGGACCGCATAATTCACCCCTCCACTTT; CDR3 protein: CASSLTGPHNSPLHF
J gene: TRBJ1-2; D gene: -; V gene: TRBV7-9; clone size: -; CDR3 DNA: TGTGCCAGCAGCCCCCCAGGGGCCAACTATGGCTACACCTTC; CDR3 protein: CASSPPGANYGYTF
J gene: TRBJ1-2; D gene: -; V gene: TRBV28; clone size: -; CDR3 DNA: TGTGCCAGCAGTTTTTCGATCATCTATGGCTACACCTTC; CDR3 protein: CASSFSIIYGYTF
J gene: TRBJ2-3; D gene: -; V gene: TRBV28; clone size: once; CDR3 DNA: TGTGCCAGCAGTCCCGGGGGACACACAGATACGCAGTATTTT; CDR3 protein: CASSPGGHTDTQYF
J gene: TRBJ1-1; D gene: -; V gene: TRBV2; clone size: -; CDR3 DNA: TGTGCCAGCGAGAGTGCCGAAGAGGCTGAAGCTTTCTTT; CDR3 protein: CASESAEEAEAFF
J gene: TRBJ2-1; D gene: -; V gene: TRBV13; clone size: -; CDR3 DNA: TGTGCCAGCAGCTCCCACAATGAGCAGTTCTTC; CDR3 protein: CASSSHNEQFF
J gene: TRBJ1-1; D gene: TRBD1; V gene: TRBV13; clone size: -; CDR3 DNA: TGTGCCAGCAGCTTTTTACAGGGGGTGGACACTGAAGCTTTCTTT; CDR3 protein: CASSFLQGVDTEAFF
J gene: TRBJ2-7; D gene: -; V gene: TRBV11-2; clone size: -; CDR3 DNA: TGTGCCAGCAGCTTAGAGGACCTTTACGAGCAGTACTTC; CDR3 protein: CASSLEDLYEQYF
J gene: TRBJ2-3; D gene: TRBD2; V gene: TRBV9; clone size: -; CDR3 DNA: TGTGCCAGCAGCCCCAGCGGGAGTCAAGATACGCAGTATTTT; CDR3 protein: CASSPSGSQDTQYF
J gene: TRBJ2-2; D gene: -; V gene: TRBV27; clone size: -; CDR3 DNA: TGTGCCAGCAGTTTCGGGCCTACAGGGACCGGGGAGCTGTTTTTT; CDR3 protein: CASSFGPTGTGELFF